This T cell receptor beta chain was identified during a study of glioma-infiltrating T cells. TCR alpha and beta CDR3 regions were amplified from RNA using iRepertoire nested multiplex PCR. TCRdb itself ran the multiplex PCR reads through MiXCR, one entry per CDR3 protein. The sample holds 400,000 or so distinct CDR3 sequences, 41% seen once. This clonotype was seen repeatedly, ten times or more. The V gene lost 5 bases and the J gene lost 0 bases, with 7 bases spanning the gap. The germline V gene has CDR1 MNHEY and CDR2 SMNVEV (reference sequence). The CDR3 sequence is 13 residues long. Sequenced input: glioma tissue, nonneoplastic brain tissue, or PBMCs (not recorded which). This TCR derives from a human donor with low-grade glioma or glioblastoma, undergoing nonglioma brain surgery, or in good health (not recorded which). The chain recombines TRBV27 with TRBJ2-5; D not resolved. CDR3 sequence: CASSPRDQETQYF. CDR3 nucleotides: TGTGCCAGCAGTCCCCGGGACCAAGAGACCCAGTACTTC.